The 2 T cell receptor beta chains presented below share a single source sample, sequenced in a study of Ad26.COV2.S vaccination and SARS-CoV-2 variants. Sample treatment: 15 to 20 received Ad26.COV2.S at low or high dose, single or two shots; roughly five received placebo; per-sample allocation not given. Samples came from day 63 after the first vaccine or placebo injection. The table came from immunoSEQ multiplex PCR; TCRdb's copy has only in-frame clones and leaves some out. The repertoire holds about half a million clones, roughly nine tenths seen once, with about 1.7% in the top ten. The input for sequencing was peripheral blood, taken in a trial of Ad26.COV2.S vaccine versus placebo. Receptors originate from a person aged 18-60 years who received the Ad26.COV2.S COVID-19 vaccine or a placebo.

The J gene is TRBJ1-1, the V gene TRBV7-2; D gene ambiguous. The V gene's germline CDR1 is SGHTA and CDR2 FQGNSA. The V end lost 8 bases, the J end lost 0 bases, and 16 bases lay between the germline ends. The CDR3 is made up of 15 amino acids. In DNA form, the CDR3 reads TGTGCCAGCGTGGTTAGATCAGGCCTGAACACTGAAGCTTTCTTT. Translating gives CASVVRSGLNTEAFF.

The chain recombines TRBV7-8 with TRBJ2-7; D is unclear. From germline, CDR1 is SGHVS and CDR2 FQNEAQ. Trimming stripped 2 bases from V and 5 bases from J, with 4 bases between. This CDR3 has 11 amino acids. This CDR3 is CASSLIHEQYF. CDR3 nucleotide sequence: TGTGCCAGCAGCTTAATTCACGAGCAGTACTTC.